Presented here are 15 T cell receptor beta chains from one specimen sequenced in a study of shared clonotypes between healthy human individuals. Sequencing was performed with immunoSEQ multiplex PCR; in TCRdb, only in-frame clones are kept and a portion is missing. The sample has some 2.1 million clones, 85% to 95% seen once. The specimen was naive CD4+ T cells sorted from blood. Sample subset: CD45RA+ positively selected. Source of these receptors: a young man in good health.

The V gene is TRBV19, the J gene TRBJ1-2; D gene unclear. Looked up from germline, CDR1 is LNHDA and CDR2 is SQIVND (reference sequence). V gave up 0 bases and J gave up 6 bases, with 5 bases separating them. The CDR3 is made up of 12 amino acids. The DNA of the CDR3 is TGTGCCAGTAGTATAGACGGGAATGGCTACACCTTC. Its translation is CASSIDGNGYTF.

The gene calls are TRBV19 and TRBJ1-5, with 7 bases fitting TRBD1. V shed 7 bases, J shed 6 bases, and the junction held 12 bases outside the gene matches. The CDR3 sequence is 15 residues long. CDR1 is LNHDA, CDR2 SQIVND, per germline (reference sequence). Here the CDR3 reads CASTPGQLDRQPQHF. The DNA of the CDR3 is TGTGCCAGTACCCCGGGACAGCTGGACCGTCAGCCCCAGCATTTT.

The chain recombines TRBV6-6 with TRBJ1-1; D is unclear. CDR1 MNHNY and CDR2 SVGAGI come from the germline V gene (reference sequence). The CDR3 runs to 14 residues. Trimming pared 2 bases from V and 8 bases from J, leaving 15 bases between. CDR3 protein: CASSYPGGDREAFF. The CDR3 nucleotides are TGTGCCAGCAGTTACCCCGGTGGGGATCGAGAAGCTTTCTTT.

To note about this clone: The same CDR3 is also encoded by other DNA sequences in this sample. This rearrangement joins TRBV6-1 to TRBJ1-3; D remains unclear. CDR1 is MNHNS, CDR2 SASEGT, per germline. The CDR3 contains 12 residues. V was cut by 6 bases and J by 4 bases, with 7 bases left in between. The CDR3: CASRTDGNTIYF. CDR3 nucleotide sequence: TGTGCCAGCAGAACCGACGGAAACACCATATATTTT.

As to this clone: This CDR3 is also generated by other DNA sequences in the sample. CDR3 protein: CASSLQENTEAFF. In DNA, the CDR3 is TGTGCCAGCAGCCTGCAGGAGAACACTGAAGCTTTCTTT. This chain links TRBV14 with TRBJ1-1; no clear D gene. Trimming cost V 4 bases and J 1 base, with 7 bases left between them. Germline V gene sequence: CDR1 SGHDN, CDR2 FVKESK. CDR3 length equals 13 residues.

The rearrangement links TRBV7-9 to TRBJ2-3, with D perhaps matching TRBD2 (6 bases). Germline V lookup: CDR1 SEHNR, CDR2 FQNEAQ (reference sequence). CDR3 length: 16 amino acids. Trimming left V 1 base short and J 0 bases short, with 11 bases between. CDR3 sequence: CASSLVLGTSTDTQYF. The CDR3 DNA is TGTGCCAGCAGCTTAGTTCTGGGGACTAGCACAGATACGCAGTATTTT.

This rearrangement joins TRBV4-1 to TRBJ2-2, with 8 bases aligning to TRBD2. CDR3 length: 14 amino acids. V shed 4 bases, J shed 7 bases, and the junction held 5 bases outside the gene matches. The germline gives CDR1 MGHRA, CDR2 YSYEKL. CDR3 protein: CASSLGLAIGELFF. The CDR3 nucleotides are TGCGCCAGCAGCCTTGGACTAGCAATCGGGGAGCTGTTTTTT.

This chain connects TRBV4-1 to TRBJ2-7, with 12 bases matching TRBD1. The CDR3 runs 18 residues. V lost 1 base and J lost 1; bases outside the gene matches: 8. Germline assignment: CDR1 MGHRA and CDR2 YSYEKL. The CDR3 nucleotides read TGCGCCAGCAGCCAAGGTCAGGGACAGGGGGCGAAATCCTACGAGCAGTACTTC. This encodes CASSQGQGQGAKSYEQYF.

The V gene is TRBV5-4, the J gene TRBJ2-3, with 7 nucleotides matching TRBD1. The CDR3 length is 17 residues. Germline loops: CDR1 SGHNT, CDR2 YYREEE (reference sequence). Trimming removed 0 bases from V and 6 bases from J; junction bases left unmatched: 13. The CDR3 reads CASSLGQGSFGWDTQYF. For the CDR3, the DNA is TGTGCCAGCAGCTTGGGACAGGGATCTTTTGGGTGGGATACGCAGTATTTT.

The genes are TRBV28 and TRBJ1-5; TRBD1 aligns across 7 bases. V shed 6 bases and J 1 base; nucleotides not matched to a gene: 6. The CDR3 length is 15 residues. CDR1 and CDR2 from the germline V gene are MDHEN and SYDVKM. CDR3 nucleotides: TGTGCCAGCAGCCGGACAGGTCCCAGCAATCAGCCCCAGCATTTT. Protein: CASSRTGPSNQPQHF.

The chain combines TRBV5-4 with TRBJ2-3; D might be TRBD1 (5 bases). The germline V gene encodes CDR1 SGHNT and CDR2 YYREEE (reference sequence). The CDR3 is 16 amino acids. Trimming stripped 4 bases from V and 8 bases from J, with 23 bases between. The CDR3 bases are TGTGCCAGCAGCCTGGGTAGGCAGGGCGGTTTGGGTACGCAGTATTTT. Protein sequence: CASSLGRQGGLGTQYF.

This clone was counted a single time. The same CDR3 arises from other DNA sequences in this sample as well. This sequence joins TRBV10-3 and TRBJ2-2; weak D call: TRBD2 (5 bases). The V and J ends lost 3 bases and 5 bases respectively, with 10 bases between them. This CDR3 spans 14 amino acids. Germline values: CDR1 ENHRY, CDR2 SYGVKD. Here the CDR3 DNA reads TGTGCCATCAGTGATGGTCGAGGGACCGGGGAGCTGTTTTTT. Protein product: CAISDGRGTGELFF.

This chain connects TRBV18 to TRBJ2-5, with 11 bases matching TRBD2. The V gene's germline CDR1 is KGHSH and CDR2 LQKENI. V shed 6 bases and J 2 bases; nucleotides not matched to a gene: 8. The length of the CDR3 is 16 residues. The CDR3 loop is CASSDRLAGQQETQYF. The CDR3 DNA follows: TGTGCCAGCTCGGATCGACTAGCGGGGCAACAAGAGACCCAGTACTTC. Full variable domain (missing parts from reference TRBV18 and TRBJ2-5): NAGVMQNPRHLVRRRGQEARLRCSPMKGHSHVYWYRQLPEEGLKFMVYLQKENIIDESGMPKERFSAEFPKEGPSILRIQQVVRGDSAAYFCASSDRLAGQQETQYFGPGTRLLVL.

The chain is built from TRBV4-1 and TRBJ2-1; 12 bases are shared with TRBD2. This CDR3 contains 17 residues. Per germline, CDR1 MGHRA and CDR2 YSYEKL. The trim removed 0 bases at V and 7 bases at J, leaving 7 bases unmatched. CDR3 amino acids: CASSQEKLAGGRNEQFF. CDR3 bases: TGCGCCAGCAGCCAAGAAAAGCTAGCGGGGGGGCGAAATGAGCAGTTCTTC.

The CDR3 loop reads CATSRASGTETQYF. The CDR3, as DNA: TGTGCCACCAGCAGAGCCTCCGGTACGGAGACCCAGTACTTC. The rearrangement links TRBV15 to TRBJ2-5; D is ambiguous. Germline V gene sequence: CDR1 LNHNV, CDR2 YYDKDF (reference sequence). The CDR3 sequence is 14 residues long. V lost 1 base and J lost 5, with 11 bases in between.